The rows below give T cell receptor beta chains drawn from one sample of a study of CD8 T cells in ankylosing spondylitis. TCRdb analysed the 5' RACE reads with MiXCR anew, one entry per CDR3 protein. The data contain around 230,000 distinct CDR3 sequences, approximately 8% of them singletons. Sequencing used blood, either unsorted or a sorted T cell fraction (not recorded which). Receptors were obtained from a female donor with ankylosing spondylitis or in good health (not recorded which). Both conserved end residues are part of each CDR3. Fields, in order: J gene, V gene, D gene, clone size, CDR3 DNA, CDR3 protein. The D gene is left open where the match is weak. Size tells how often a clone was seen (once, few, many) or the class of an expanded clone, and some rows leave it out.

j_call: TRBJ2-7; v_call: TRBV3-1; d_call: TRBD2; clone_size: many; cdr3_nt: TGTGCCAGCACTCCGGGACTAGCCCCCCACGAGCAGTACTTC; cdr3_aa: CASTPGLAPHEQYF
j_call: TRBJ2-1; v_call: TRBV20-1; d_call: TRBD2; clone_size: many; cdr3_nt: TGCAGTGCTAGAGATAGGAGGACTAGCGGGAGCCCCAATGAGCAGTTCTTC; cdr3_aa: CSARDRRTSGSPNEQFF
j_call: TRBJ2-1; v_call: TRBV20-1; d_call: TRBD2; clone_size: many; cdr3_nt: TGCAGTGCTGCTATCTCTAGCGGGAGCATCGATGAGCAGTTCTTC; cdr3_aa: CSAAISSGSIDEQFF
j_call: TRBJ2-2; v_call: TRBV7-9; d_call: TRBD2; clone_size: -; cdr3_nt: TGTGCCAGCAGCCCCCTCGGATTAGCGGGAGGCACCGGGGAGCTGTTTTTT; cdr3_aa: CASSPLGLAGGTGELFF
j_call: TRBJ2-7; v_call: TRBV7-2; d_call: -; clone_size: many; cdr3_nt: TGTGCCAGCAGCTTAGAAGGGTATGGCGAGCAGTACTTC; cdr3_aa: CASSLEGYGEQYF
j_call: TRBJ2-7; v_call: TRBV18; d_call: TRBD2; clone_size: few; cdr3_nt: TGTGCCAGCTCCCAAGCGGGAGGGGTATCCGAGCAGTACTTC; cdr3_aa: CASSQAGGVSEQYF
j_call: TRBJ1-4; v_call: TRBV2; d_call: TRBD1; clone_size: -; cdr3_nt: TGTGCCAGCAGGCTTGGACAGGGAGGAGAAAAACTGTTTTTT; cdr3_aa: CASRLGQGGEKLFF
j_call: TRBJ2-7; v_call: TRBV5-4; d_call: -; clone_size: many; cdr3_nt: TGTGCCAGCAGCTTGGATGTGAGTCGTAGCTCCTACGAGCAGTACTTC; cdr3_aa: CASSLDVSRSSYEQYF
j_call: TRBJ2-2; v_call: TRBV7-2; d_call: -; clone_size: few; cdr3_nt: TGTGCCAGCAGCTTACAAGTTGGAAGAACCAACACCGGGGAGCTGTTTTTT; cdr3_aa: CASSLQVGRTNTGELFF
j_call: TRBJ2-1; v_call: TRBV11-2; d_call: TRBD2; clone_size: many; cdr3_nt: TGTGCCAGCAGCTCGTCTCCTAGCGGGACCTACAATGAGCAGTTCTTC; cdr3_aa: CASSSSPSGTYNEQFF
j_call: TRBJ2-6; v_call: TRBV12-3/TRBV12-4; d_call: -; clone_size: -; cdr3_nt: TGTGCCAGCAGGGAGGGCTCTGGGGCCAACGTCCTGACTTTC; cdr3_aa: CASREGSGANVLTF
j_call: TRBJ2-7; v_call: TRBV20-1; d_call: TRBD1; clone_size: many; cdr3_nt: TGCAGTGCTAATTACAGGGGGAGCTCCTACGAGCAGTACTTC; cdr3_aa: CSANYRGSSYEQYF
j_call: TRBJ2-1; v_call: TRBV6-6; d_call: -; clone_size: few; cdr3_nt: TGTGCCACCGGAAGCAGCTCCTACAATGAGCAGTTCTTC; cdr3_aa: CATGSSSYNEQFF
j_call: TRBJ1-1; v_call: TRBV20-1; d_call: TRBD1; clone_size: many; cdr3_nt: TGCAGTGCTAGAGTAACAGGGGGGGAAGCTTTCTTT; cdr3_aa: CSARVTGGEAFF
j_call: TRBJ1-2; v_call: TRBV7-2; d_call: -; clone_size: many; cdr3_nt: TGTGCCAGCAGCTTAGACCCCGTAGACTATGGCTACACCTTC; cdr3_aa: CASSLDPVDYGYTF
j_call: TRBJ2-1; v_call: TRBV9; d_call: TRBD2; clone_size: many; cdr3_nt: TGTGCCAGCAGCGCCCGACTAGCGCCAAAGGATGAGCAGTTCTTC; cdr3_aa: CASSARLAPKDEQFF
j_call: TRBJ2-1; v_call: TRBV20-1; d_call: TRBD1; clone_size: many; cdr3_nt: TGCAGTGCCACCCGACAGGGAGTGTACAATGAGCAGTTCTTC; cdr3_aa: CSATRQGVYNEQFF
j_call: TRBJ1-1; v_call: TRBV18; d_call: -; clone_size: few; cdr3_nt: TGTGCCAGCTCACAAGGACGGGGGGGCACTGAAGCTTTCTTT; cdr3_aa: CASSQGRGGTEAFF
j_call: TRBJ2-5; v_call: TRBV7-9; d_call: -; clone_size: few; cdr3_nt: TGTGCCAGCAGCTTCCCGGGAGCCGGCCGGCAGACCCAGTACTTC; cdr3_aa: CASSFPGAGRQTQYF
j_call: TRBJ2-7; v_call: TRBV5-1; d_call: -; clone_size: many; cdr3_nt: TGCGCCAGCAGCTTGGCCGTGGGACACTTGACCTACGAGCAGTACTTC; cdr3_aa: CASSLAVGHLTYEQYF
j_call: TRBJ2-7; v_call: TRBV21-1; d_call: -; clone_size: many; cdr3_nt: TGTGCCAGCAGCAAAGCAGGCCGGGGATCCTACGAGCAGTACTTC; cdr3_aa: CASSKAGRGSYEQYF
j_call: TRBJ2-1; v_call: TRBV30; d_call: TRBD2; clone_size: once; cdr3_nt: TGTGCCTGGGTGAGACTAGCCACGAGAAATGAGCAGTTCTTC; cdr3_aa: CAWVRLATRNEQFF
j_call: TRBJ2-2; v_call: TRBV7-2; d_call: -; clone_size: few; cdr3_nt: TGTGCCAGCAGCTTAGGGGCCAGGGATGCCGGGGAGCTGTTTTTT; cdr3_aa: CASSLGARDAGELFF
j_call: TRBJ1-1; v_call: TRBV29-1; d_call: TRBD1; clone_size: many; cdr3_nt: TGCAGCGTCAGACAGGGGGGGAACACTGAAGCTTTCTTT; cdr3_aa: CSVRQGGNTEAFF
j_call: TRBJ2-3; v_call: TRBV11-2; d_call: -; clone_size: many; cdr3_nt: TGTGCCAGCAGCTCCACGCTGGGGGCAGATACGCAGTATTTT; cdr3_aa: CASSSTLGADTQYF
j_call: TRBJ2-7; v_call: TRBV12-3/TRBV12-4; d_call: -; clone_size: many; cdr3_nt: TGTGCCAGCAGTCGCTCCGGGACCGCCTACGAGCAGTACTTC; cdr3_aa: CASSRSGTAYEQYF
j_call: TRBJ1-1; v_call: TRBV12-5; d_call: -; clone_size: many; cdr3_nt: TGTGCTAGTGCCCAAGCGGGAACTGAAGCTTTCTTT; cdr3_aa: CASAQAGTEAFF
j_call: TRBJ2-3; v_call: TRBV7-6; d_call: TRBD2; clone_size: many; cdr3_nt: TGTGCCAGCAGCGAGACATTTCTTGGGACTAGCGAGACAGATACGCAGTATTTT; cdr3_aa: CASSETFLGTSETDTQYF
j_call: TRBJ2-7; v_call: TRBV27; d_call: -; clone_size: many; cdr3_nt: TGTGCCAGCAGTCTAGATGCCACCAGCGGGTTCTACGAGCAGTACTTC; cdr3_aa: CASSLDATSGFYEQYF
j_call: TRBJ2-7; v_call: TRBV7-2; d_call: -; clone_size: -; cdr3_nt: TGTGCCAGCAGCCCCTTTTGGTTCTCCTACGAGCAGTACTTC; cdr3_aa: CASSPFWFSYEQYF
j_call: TRBJ2-1; v_call: TRBV11-3; d_call: TRBD2; clone_size: many; cdr3_nt: TGTGCCAGCAGAAAGGGACTAGCGGGGACAAGCTCCTACAATGAGCAGTTCTTC; cdr3_aa: CASRKGLAGTSSYNEQFF
j_call: TRBJ2-3; v_call: TRBV12-3/TRBV12-4; d_call: TRBD2; clone_size: few; cdr3_nt: TGTGCCAGCATCGTAGCGGGGAGCACAGATACGCAGTATTTT; cdr3_aa: CASIVAGSTDTQYF
j_call: TRBJ2-3; v_call: TRBV20-1; d_call: -; clone_size: many; cdr3_nt: TGCAGTGCTAGAGGGAGCGCGAATACGCAGTATTTT; cdr3_aa: CSARGSANTQYF
j_call: TRBJ2-7; v_call: TRBV5-1; d_call: -; clone_size: many; cdr3_nt: TGCGCCAGCAGCTTGGCCACCGGAGGGCTTTACGAGCAGTACTTC; cdr3_aa: CASSLATGGLYEQYF
j_call: TRBJ2-3; v_call: TRBV7-2; d_call: -; clone_size: -; cdr3_nt: TGTGCCAGCAGCTTACAATTCTTCACAGATACGCAGTATTTT; cdr3_aa: CASSLQFFTDTQYF
j_call: TRBJ2-7; v_call: TRBV7-6; d_call: -; clone_size: many; cdr3_nt: TGTGCCAGCGCGGTGGAGGACAGCTCCTACGAGCAGTACTTC; cdr3_aa: CASAVEDSSYEQYF
j_call: TRBJ2-7; v_call: TRBV9; d_call: TRBD2; clone_size: many; cdr3_nt: TGTGCCAGCAGCCCGCCCAGCGGGACGATCCACGAGCAGTACTTC; cdr3_aa: CASSPPSGTIHEQYF
j_call: TRBJ2-1; v_call: TRBV12-3/TRBV12-4; d_call: TRBD1; clone_size: many; cdr3_nt: TGTGCCAGCAGCTTGAACAGGGGGCTCGGCAATGAGCAGTTCTTC; cdr3_aa: CASSLNRGLGNEQFF
j_call: TRBJ1-4; v_call: TRBV7-8; d_call: TRBD1; clone_size: many; cdr3_nt: TGTGCCAGCAGCTTACAGGGGGATAATGAAAAACTGTTTTTT; cdr3_aa: CASSLQGDNEKLFF
j_call: TRBJ2-5; v_call: TRBV29-1; d_call: -; clone_size: many; cdr3_nt: TGCAGCTTCGGGCCAGCGTACCAAGAGACCCAGTACTTC; cdr3_aa: CSFGPAYQETQYF
j_call: TRBJ2-3; v_call: TRBV28; d_call: -; clone_size: many; cdr3_nt: TGTGCCAGCTTGAGACTAGGGAGAACAGATACGCAGTATTTT; cdr3_aa: CASLRLGRTDTQYF
j_call: TRBJ1-4; v_call: TRBV5-5; d_call: TRBD1; clone_size: many; cdr3_nt: TGTGCCAGCAGCTTGGTTGGACAGGGTCTGGAGAACGAAAAACTGTTTTTT; cdr3_aa: CASSLVGQGLENEKLFF
j_call: TRBJ2-1; v_call: TRBV7-6; d_call: -; clone_size: few; cdr3_nt: TGTGCCAGCAGCTTAAGCCGGCCCAATGAGCAGTTCTTC; cdr3_aa: CASSLSRPNEQFF
j_call: TRBJ2-1; v_call: TRBV7-3; d_call: TRBD2; clone_size: few; cdr3_nt: TGTGCCAGCAGCACTAGCGGGAGGAATAATGAGCAGTTCTTC; cdr3_aa: CASSTSGRNNEQFF
j_call: TRBJ2-1; v_call: TRBV15; d_call: TRBD2; clone_size: many; cdr3_nt: TGTGCCACCCGGGATAGCGGGACCAATGAGCAGTTCTTC; cdr3_aa: CATRDSGTNEQFF
j_call: TRBJ2-3; v_call: TRBV12-3/TRBV12-4; d_call: TRBD2; clone_size: many; cdr3_nt: TGTGCCAGCAGTCTAGCGGGAGGCCCATCAGATACGCAGTATTTT; cdr3_aa: CASSLAGGPSDTQYF
j_call: TRBJ2-7; v_call: TRBV6-6; d_call: -; clone_size: -; cdr3_nt: TGTGCCAGCAGCCCCGGGACCGGCGAGCAGTACTTC; cdr3_aa: CASSPGTGEQYF
j_call: TRBJ1-5; v_call: TRBV28; d_call: -; clone_size: many; cdr3_nt: TGTGCCAGCAGCCCGGGGGGCATTCAGCCCCAGCATTTT; cdr3_aa: CASSPGGIQPQHF
j_call: TRBJ1-2; v_call: TRBV21-1; d_call: -; clone_size: once; cdr3_nt: TGTGCCAGCACCCCCAGGGGCCGTCAACTAGCTAACTATGGCTACACCTTC; cdr3_aa: CASTPRGRQLANYGYTF
j_call: TRBJ2-7; v_call: TRBV6-2/TRBV6-3; d_call: -; clone_size: many; cdr3_nt: TGTGCCAGCAGTTACGGCCAGGGGATTTACGAGCAGTACTTC; cdr3_aa: CASSYGQGIYEQYF
j_call: TRBJ2-7; v_call: TRBV12-3/TRBV12-4; d_call: -; clone_size: many; cdr3_nt: TGTGCCAGCAGCTCAGTCCTGAGGGCGGAGGGACACGAGCAGTACTTC; cdr3_aa: CASSSVLRAEGHEQYF
j_call: TRBJ2-3; v_call: TRBV20-1; d_call: -; clone_size: many; cdr3_nt: TGCAGTGCTAGGGACTTACACGACAGCACAGATACGCAGTATTTT; cdr3_aa: CSARDLHDSTDTQYF
j_call: TRBJ1-1; v_call: TRBV12-3/TRBV12-4; d_call: -; clone_size: many; cdr3_nt: TGTGCCAGTGGAGGCAGCTACTGGGGCACTGAAGCTTTCTTT; cdr3_aa: CASGGSYWGTEAFF
j_call: TRBJ2-1; v_call: TRBV2; d_call: -; clone_size: many; cdr3_nt: TGTGCCAGCAGTGGCGGTCTAGAGCAGTTCTTC; cdr3_aa: CASSGGLEQFF